Presented here are 25 T cell receptor beta chains from one specimen sequenced in a study of control samples from healthy donors and cancer patients. The protocol was immunoSEQ multiplex PCR, while the TCRdb copy is restricted to in-frame clones and leaves out a portion. The sample lists about 99,000 clones, about 89% occurring once. Sequencing input: PBMCs. The receptors here all came from a man between 60 and 70 years old with lung cancer.

Comments on this clone: It may be a read error: a sequence one base away is much more abundant. Different DNA sequences within this sample yield the same CDR3. V is TRBV4-1 and J is TRBJ2-1; D is perhaps TRBD2 (7 bases). V was clipped by 2 bases and J by 0 bases, with 11 bases between them. This CDR3 spans 16 amino acids. Germline CDR1 reads MGHRA; CDR2 reads YSYEKL. The CDR3 is CASSQRGGDSYNEQFF. The CDR3 DNA reads as TGCGCCAGCAGCCAACGAGGGGGGGACTCCTACAATGAGCAGTTCTTC.

This chain connects TRBV7-3 to TRBJ2-1, with 7 bases identical to TRBD2. The CDR3 length is 17 residues. J lost 0 bases, V lost 4 bases, and 9 bases had no gene match. Germline V gene data show CDR1 as SGHTA and CDR2 as FQGTGA. CDR3 coding DNA: TGTGCCAGCAGCTCCCGCCCCGGGGGGAGCTCCTACAATGAGCAGTTCTTC. This encodes CASSSRPGGSSYNEQFF. The full variable domain, rest sourced from reference TRBV7-3 and TRBJ2-1, is GAGVSQTPSNKVTEKGKYVELRCDPISGHTALYWYRQSLGQGPEFLIYFQGTGAADDSGLPNDRFFAVRPEGSVSTLKIQRTERGDSAVYLCASSSRPGGSSYNEQFFGPGTRLTVL.

This clone was found a few times. This sequence joins TRBV11-2 and TRBJ1-1, with 7 bases fitting TRBD1. V lost 4 bases, J lost 11 bases, and 1 base stayed unmatched. Germline V gene lookup returns CDR1 SGHAT and CDR2 FQNNGV. CDR3 size: 10 residues. The CDR3 nucleotides read TGTGCCAGCAGCTCGGACAGGGCTTTCTTT. Translating it yields CASSSDRAFF.

The chain carries TRBV5-4 and TRBJ2-2; D remains unclear. This CDR3 comprises 12 residues. In germline, CDR1 is SGHNT, CDR2 YYREEE (reference sequence). The V and J ends lost 5 bases and 3 bases respectively, with 5 bases between them. The CDR3 nucleotides are TGTGCCAGCAGATCTGACACCGGGGAGCTGTTTTTT. Protein sequence: CASRSDTGELFF.

The rearrangement uses TRBV12-3 or TRBV12-4 and TRBJ1-5, with no clear D. CDR3 length: 13 amino acids. With 6 bases removed from V and 4 bases from J, the gap between germline ends came to 10 bases. The CDR3 nucleotides are TGTGCCAGCAGGTATGGGTTTAATCAGCCCCAGCATTTT. Translated: CASRYGFNQPQHF.

Concerning this clone itself: At the DNA level, this CDR3 is encoded by other sequences in the same sample as well. This chain joins TRBV2 and TRBJ1-1, with D possibly matching TRBD1 (5 bases). Trimming shortened V by 0 bases and J by 0 bases, and 8 bases separated the two germline ends. Germline CDR1 reads SNHLY; CDR2 reads FYNNEI. The CDR3 spans 15 residues. CDR3 sequence: CASSEAGQMNTEAFF. The CDR3 DNA reads TGTGCCAGCAGTGAAGCGGGGCAGATGAACACTGAAGCTTTCTTT.

This clone was seen a few times. This chain connects TRBV29-1 to TRBJ2-5; D possibly corresponds to TRBD2 (5 bases). This CDR3 region has 15 residues. The V gene's germline CDR1 is SQVTM and CDR2 ANQGSEA. The V end was cut by 3 bases, the J end by 4 bases, with 18 bases between. CDR3 DNA sequence: TGCAGCGTTGATGCCGACGGGGATTGGGGAGAGACCCAGTACTTC. Encoded protein: CSVDADGDWGETQYF. The full variable domain, with the rest looked up from reference TRBV29-1 and TRBJ2-5, is SAVISQKPSRDICQRGTSLTIQCQVDSQVTMMFWYRQQPGQSLTLIATANQGSEATYESGFVIDKFPISRPNLTFSTLTVSNMSPEDSSIYLCSVDADGDWGETQYFGPGTRLLVL.

The chain recombines TRBV13 with TRBJ1-1, with D tentatively TRBD1 (5 bases). The CDR3 runs 15 residues. Germline CDR1 and CDR2: PRHDT and FYEKMQ (reference sequence). With 1 base removed from V and 3 bases from J, the gap between germline ends came to 12 bases. CDR3 amino acids: CASSLEAEGDTEAFF. DNA of the CDR3: TGTGCCAGCAGCTTAGAGGCTGAAGGGGACACTGAAGCTTTCTTT.

In this sample, this clone turned up a few times. The rearrangement links TRBV12-3 or TRBV12-4 to TRBJ1-5, with D hard to call. V dropped 2 bases and J dropped 6 bases, with 5 bases sitting between them. There are 12 residues in the CDR3. The CDR3 region is CASSLMGQPQHF. DNA of the CDR3: TGTGCCAGCAGTTTAATGGGTCAGCCCCAGCATTTT.

This clone was counted a single time. The chain couples TRBV5-1 to TRBJ2-2, with D tentatively TRBD1 or TRBD2 (5 bases each). Trimming took 4 bases from V and 4 from J, leaving 11 bases between them. The CDR3 totals 14 residues. Germline lookup yields CDR1 SGHRS and CDR2 YFSETQ. This CDR3 reads CASSLRDPTGELFF. CDR3 DNA: TGCGCCAGCAGCCTTAGGGACCCCACCGGGGAGCTGTTTTTT.

This clone was detected once. J is TRBJ1-2 and V is TRBV7-6; 8 positions match TRBD1. V was clipped by 2 bases and J by 8 bases; unmatched bases: 10. The CDR3 is 15 residues long. CDR1 and CDR2 from the germline V gene are SGHVS and FNYEAQ. As DNA, the CDR3 is TGTGCCAGCAGCTTACAGAGCAGGGGGCAAGACGGCTACACCTTC. As protein: CASSLQSRGQDGYTF.

This sequence joins TRBV6-5 and TRBJ1-5; the match to TRBD1 covers 7 bases. V trimming: 7 bases; J trimming: 1 base; junction bases outside the gene matches: 7. The germline CDR1 and CDR2 sequences are MNHEY and SVGAGI. The CDR3 runs 15 residues. The CDR3 loop is CASTKDRASNQPQHF. DNA of the CDR3: TGTGCCAGCACCAAAGACAGGGCGAGCAATCAGCCCCAGCATTTT.

The V and J genes are TRBV11-3 and TRBJ1-1; D ambiguous. Germline CDR1 and CDR2: SGHNT and YENEEA. V was trimmed by 4 bases and J by 1 base, leaving 10 bases between them. This CDR3 is built from 14 residues. CDR3 region: CASSWREPNTEAFF. DNA of the CDR3: TGTGCCAGCAGCTGGAGGGAACCGAACACTGAAGCTTTCTTT.

The chain is built from TRBV6-6 and TRBJ1-1; no reliable D call. Germline V gene sequence: CDR1 MNHNY, CDR2 SVGAGI (reference sequence). The V end lost 2 bases, the J end lost 6 bases, and 13 bases lay between the germline ends. CDR3 size: 14 residues. In nucleotides, the CDR3 is TGTGCCAGCAGTTACCCCCCGAGGAAGGCTGAAGCTTTCTTT. Translated, it gives CASSYPPRKAEAFF.

The gene calls are TRBV6-5 and TRBJ2-2, with 7 positions matching TRBD1. Germline V gene sequence: CDR1 MNHEY, CDR2 SVGAGI. With V trimmed by 6 bases and J by 5 bases, 6 bases remained unmatched. There are 14 residues in the CDR3. Here the CDR3 DNA reads TGTGCCAGCAGGACAGGGATAGTGACCGGGGAGCTGTTTTTT. It yields the protein CASRTGIVTGELFF.

The V call is TRBV6-2 or TRBV6-3, the J call TRBJ2-5, with TRBD1 as a possible D gene (5 bases). Germline CDR1 MNHEY, CDR2 SVGEGT. V was pared by 4 bases and J by 4 bases, with 13 bases between. CDR3 length: 14 residues. The CDR3 region is CASSFQGVPETQYF. The CDR3 nucleotides are TGTGCCAGCAGTTTCCAAGGGGTCCCAGAGACCCAGTACTTC.

The rearrangement joins TRBV5-1 to TRBJ2-5; D remains ambiguous. This CDR3 has 15 residues. Germline V gives CDR1 SGHRS, CDR2 YFSETQ. The V gene lost 5 bases and the J gene lost 2 bases, with 16 bases spanning the gap. Written as DNA, the CDR3 is TGCGCCAGCAGTGACCCCTCAGGAAGACAAGAGACCCAGTACTTC. As protein: CASSDPSGRQETQYF.

This rearrangement joins TRBV5-1 to TRBJ1-1; D is ambiguous. The germline V and J ends were trimmed by 1 base and 1 base, with 11 bases remaining between them. CDR1 is SGHRS, CDR2 YFSETQ, per germline. This CDR3 comprises 15 residues. CDR3 amino acids: CASSLTWGANTEAFF. For the CDR3, the DNA is TGCGCCAGCAGCTTGACGTGGGGAGCGAACACTGAAGCTTTCTTT.

This chain connects TRBV5-1 to TRBJ2-3, with 11 bases identical to TRBD2. Germline V gene lookup returns CDR1 SGHRS and CDR2 YFSETQ. This CDR3 is 16 amino acids long. With 3 bases clipped from V and 3 bases from J, the junction kept 6 bases outside the gene matches. The CDR3 protein is CASSSLAGGLTDTQYF. The DNA for the CDR3 is TGCGCCAGCAGCTCCTTAGCGGGGGGGCTAACAGATACGCAGTATTTT.

J is TRBJ2-1 and V is TRBV29-1, with TRBD2 identical over 11 bases. Losses at the gene ends were 1 base for V and 4 bases for J; bases not matched to a gene: 0. The germline CDR1 and CDR2 sequences are SQVTM and ANQGSEA. This CDR3 is 14 amino acids long. The CDR3, as DNA: TGCAGCGTTGAAGGACTAGCGGGATACAATGAGCAGTTCTTC. It yields the protein CSVEGLAGYNEQFF.

The chain has TRBV5-4 and TRBJ2-3; perhaps D is TRBD1 or TRBD2 (6 bases each). Germline CDR1 and CDR2: SGHNT and YYREEE (reference sequence). Deletions cut 4 bases from V and 6 bases from J, with 15 bases between. This CDR3 has 14 residues. This chain's CDR3 is CASSLGSRGDTQYF. CDR3 nucleotide sequence: TGTGCCAGCAGCCTCGGGAGTAGGGGGGATACGCAGTATTTT. Together with reference TRBV5-4 and TRBJ2-3, the CDR3 gives the full variable domain: ETGVTQSPTHLIKTRGQQVTLRCSSQSGHNTVSWYQQALGQGPQFIFQYYREEENGRGNFPPRFSGLQFPNYSSELNVNALELDDSALYLCASSLGSRGDTQYFGPGTRLTVL.

This clone was picked up one time. The rearrangement links TRBV7-3 to TRBJ2-2; possibly TRBD1 for D (6 bases). CDR3 length: 16 residues. Trimming shortened V by 2 bases and J by 1 base, and 11 bases separated the two germline ends. Germline lookup yields CDR1 SGHTA and CDR2 FQGTGA. The CDR3 sequence: CASSLSRQVNTGELFF. The CDR3 DNA follows: TGTGCCAGCAGCTTATCCCGACAGGTGAACACCGGGGAGCTGTTTTTT.

Regarding this clone: The junction departs from the called germline gene at one end, perhaps through a read error. This chain uses TRBV24-1 with TRBJ2-3; 8 nucleotides line up with TRBD2. The CDR3 has 15 residues. Germline CDR1 reads KGHDR; CDR2 reads SFDVKD. The CDR3 nucleotides read TGTGCCACCAGTGACCCCAGGACTAGCACGGATACGCAGTATTTT. It is translated as CATSDPRTSTDTQYF.

V gene TRBV2 combines with J gene TRBJ1-1; no clear D gene. Germline assignment: CDR1 SNHLY and CDR2 FYNNEI. The CDR3 length is 11 residues. V was cut by 4 bases and J by 3 bases, with 3 bases left in between. For the CDR3, the DNA is TGTGCCAGCAGTGTTCACACTGAAGCTTTCTTT. Encoded protein: CASSVHTEAFF. Full variable domain (outside the CDR3, taken from reference TRBV2 and TRBJ1-1): EPEVTQTPSHQVTQMGQEVILRCVPISNHLYFYWYRQILGQKVEFLVSFYNNEISEKSEIFDDQFSVERPDGSNFTLKIRSTKLEDSAMYFCASSVHTEAFFGQGTRLTVV.

The chain couples TRBV5-1 to TRBJ2-1; 9 bases are shared with TRBD1. The germline CDR1 and CDR2 sequences are SGHRS and YFSETQ. This CDR3 has 15 residues. V gave up 4 bases and J gave up 2 bases; unmatched junction bases: 4. CDR3 region: CASSVTGGTYNEQFF. The CDR3 bases are TGCGCCAGCAGCGTTACAGGGGGCACCTACAATGAGCAGTTCTTC.